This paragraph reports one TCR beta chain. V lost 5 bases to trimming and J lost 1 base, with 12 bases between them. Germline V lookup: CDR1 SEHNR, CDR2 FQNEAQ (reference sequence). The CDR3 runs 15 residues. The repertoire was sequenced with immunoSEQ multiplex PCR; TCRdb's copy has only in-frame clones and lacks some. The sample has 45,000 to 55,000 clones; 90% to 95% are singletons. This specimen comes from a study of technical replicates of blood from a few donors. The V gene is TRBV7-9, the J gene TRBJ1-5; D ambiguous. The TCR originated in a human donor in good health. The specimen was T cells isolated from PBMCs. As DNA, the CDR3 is TGTGCCAGCAGCCCGGGGAGGGCGAGCAATCAGCCCCAGCATTTT. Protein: CASSPGRASNQPQHF.